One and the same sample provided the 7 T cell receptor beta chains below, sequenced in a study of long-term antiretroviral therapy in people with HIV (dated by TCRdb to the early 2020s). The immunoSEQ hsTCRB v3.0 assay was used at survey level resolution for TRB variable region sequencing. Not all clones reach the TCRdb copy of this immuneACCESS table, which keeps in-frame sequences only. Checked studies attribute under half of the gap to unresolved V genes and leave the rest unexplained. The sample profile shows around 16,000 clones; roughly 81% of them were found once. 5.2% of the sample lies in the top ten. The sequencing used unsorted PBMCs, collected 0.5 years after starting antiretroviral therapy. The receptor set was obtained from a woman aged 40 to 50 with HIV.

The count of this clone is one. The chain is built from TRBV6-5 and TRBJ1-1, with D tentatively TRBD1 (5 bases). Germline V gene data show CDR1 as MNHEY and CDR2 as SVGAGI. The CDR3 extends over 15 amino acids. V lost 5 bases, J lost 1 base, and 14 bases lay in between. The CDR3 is CASSSLKGKNTEAFF. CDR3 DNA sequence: TGTGCCAGCAGTAGTTTGAAGGGGAAGAACACTGAAGCTTTCTTT.

DNA for the CDR3: TGTGCCAGTAGTATTGGGCTAGTGAATGAGCAGTTCTTC. Protein product: CASSIGLVNEQFF. This chain connects TRBV19 to TRBJ2-1; D unclear. Germline assignment: CDR1 LNHDA and CDR2 SQIVND (reference sequence). The CDR3 extends over 13 amino acids. V lost 3 bases and J lost 7, with 10 bases in between.

For the CDR3, the DNA is TGTGCCAGCAGCACCACCCGCGGCGGGGAAGGAGACGAGCAGTACTTC. Protein product: CASSTTRGGEGDEQYF. This chain connects TRBV28 to TRBJ2-7, with a possible D match to TRBD2 (6 bases). V was pared by 6 bases and J by 5 bases, with 23 bases between. CDR3 length: 16 amino acids. Germline values: CDR1 MDHEN, CDR2 SYDVKM.

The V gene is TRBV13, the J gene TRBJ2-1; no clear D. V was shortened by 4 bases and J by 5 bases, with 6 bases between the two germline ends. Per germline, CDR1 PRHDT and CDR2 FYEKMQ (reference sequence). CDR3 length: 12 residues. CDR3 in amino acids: CASSSLDNEQFF. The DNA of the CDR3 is TGTGCCAGCAGCTCTCTAGACAATGAGCAGTTCTTC. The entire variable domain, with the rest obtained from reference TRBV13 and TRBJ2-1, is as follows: AAGVIQSPRHLIKEKRETATLKCYPIPRHDTVYWYQQGPGQDPQFLISFYEKMQSDKGSIPDRFSAQQFSDYHSELNMSSLELGDSALYFCASSSLDNEQFFGPGTRLTVL.

The CDR3 DNA follows: TGTGCCAGCAGTTCCGACAGATTCCGTGAAGCTTTCTTT. Amino acids: CASSSDRFREAFF. The chain has TRBV27 and TRBJ1-1; D might be TRBD1 (5 bases). The germline V and J ends were trimmed by 4 bases and 7 bases, with 13 bases remaining between them. Germline loops: CDR1 MNHEY, CDR2 SMNVEV (reference sequence). This CDR3 is 13 amino acids long.

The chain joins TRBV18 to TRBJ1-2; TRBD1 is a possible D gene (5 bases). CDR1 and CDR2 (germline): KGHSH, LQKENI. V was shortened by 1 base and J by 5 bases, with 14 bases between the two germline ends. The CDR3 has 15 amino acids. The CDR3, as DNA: TGTGCCAGCTCACCACGGCAGGGCATTAAGTATGGCTACACCTTC. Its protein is CASSPRQGIKYGYTF.

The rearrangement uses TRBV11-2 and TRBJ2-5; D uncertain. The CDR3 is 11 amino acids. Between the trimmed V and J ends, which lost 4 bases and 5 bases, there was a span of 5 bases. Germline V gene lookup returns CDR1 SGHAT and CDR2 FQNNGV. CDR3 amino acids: CASSSRETQYF. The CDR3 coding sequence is TGTGCCAGCAGCTCCCGGGAGACCCAGTACTTC. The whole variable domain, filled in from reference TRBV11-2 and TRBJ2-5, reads EAGVAQSPRYKIIEKRQSVAFWCNPISGHATLYWYQQILGQGPKLLIQFQNNGVVDDSQLPKDRFSAERLKGVDSTLKIQPAKLEDSAVYLCASSSRETQYFGPGTRLLVL.